What follows is one T cell receptor (beta chain) and its context. The antigen remains undetermined. The entry originates in a study of Graves' ophthalmopathy and Graves' hyperthyroidism. Findings of the study overall: In blood appeared most of the expanded thyroid clonotypes whose frequency exceeded 0.001.

Orbital computed tomography, thyroid ultrasound, TRAb, serum thyroxine and clinical symptoms formed the basis of diagnosis. TCR beta CDR3 regions were amplified from RNA transcripts. The library came from an HTBI-primed first-round RT-PCR and a second-round multiplex PCR. TCRdb used MiXCR to reprocess the multiplex PCR reads, holding one entry per CDR3 protein. Of 300,000 or so distinct CDR3 sequences detected, 15% to 20% appear once; the ten largest clones hold more than 9%. V gave up 3 bases and J gave up 1 base, with 9 bases separating them. CDR3 length: 14 residues. This receptor was obtained from an adult man with Graves' ophthalmopathy. The sample comprised peripheral blood. The chain has TRBV12-3 or TRBV12-4 and TRBJ1-1; D gene unclear. CDR3 in DNA: TGTGCCAGCAGTTTGCCCCCTAAGAACACTGAAGCTTTCTTT. It translates to CASSLPPKNTEAFF.